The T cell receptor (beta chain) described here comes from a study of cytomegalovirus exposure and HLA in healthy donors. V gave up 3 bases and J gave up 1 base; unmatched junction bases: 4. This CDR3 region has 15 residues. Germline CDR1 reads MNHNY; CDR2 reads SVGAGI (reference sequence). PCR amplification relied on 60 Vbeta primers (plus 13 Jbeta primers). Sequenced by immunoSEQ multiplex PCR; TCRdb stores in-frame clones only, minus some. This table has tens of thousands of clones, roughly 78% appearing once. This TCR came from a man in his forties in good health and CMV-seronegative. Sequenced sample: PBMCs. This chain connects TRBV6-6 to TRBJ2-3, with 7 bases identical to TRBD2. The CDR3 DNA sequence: TGTGCCAGCAGTTATACTAGCGACCGCACAGATACGCAGTATTTT. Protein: CASSYTSDRTDTQYF.